Shown below are 24 T cell receptor beta chains from a single sample sequenced in a study of early T cells in non-severe SARS-CoV-2 infection (dated by TCRdb to 2020 to 2022). The library was generated by 5' RACE. The data were produced on a NextSeq 500. The raw public reads went through TCRdb reprocessing: fastp at Q25, MiXCR clone calling, in-frame beta chains kept. Rows are combined by CDR3 protein, so each entry shows the most common genes and DNA. The sample yields 45,000 to 55,000 distinct CDR3 sequences; roughly 9.8% were counted once. About 8.3% of the sample belongs to the ten largest clones. The material sequenced was whole blood. The receptor source for this set is an adult who was a healthcare worker with PCR-confirmed SARS-CoV-2 infection or an uninfected control (not recorded which).

The V and J genes are TRBV28 and TRBJ2-1; possible D gene TRBD2, 5 bases. V lost 4 bases to trimming and J lost 4 bases, with 14 bases between them. The germline CDR1 and CDR2 sequences are MDHEN and SYDVKM. The length of the CDR3 is 15 residues. The CDR3 sequence: CASSWETTNYNEQFF. In nucleotides, the CDR3 is TGTGCCAGCAGTTGGGAGACTACCAATTACAATGAGCAGTTCTTC.

This clonotype was seen a few times. The chain links TRBV7-3 to TRBJ2-5, with TRBD1 matching 8 bases. This CDR3 contains 16 residues. Germline CDR1 reads SGHTA; CDR2 reads FQGTGA. Unmatched junction bases numbered 12, after V lost 5 bases and J lost 4 bases. The CDR3 DNA is TGTGCCAGCAGCCCCAACGACGGACAGGGAGGAGAGACCCAGTACTTC. Translated, it gives CASSPNDGQGGETQYF.

This clonotype was counted at least ten times. This chain links TRBV12-3 or TRBV12-4 with TRBJ1-1; D remains ambiguous. There are 17 residues in the CDR3. V shed 6 bases and J shed 1 base, with 21 bases lying between them. The DNA for the CDR3 is TGTGCCAGCAGGCTAGGGTCCTGGGTAAGAAGGAACACTGAAGCTTTCTTT. It yields the protein CASRLGSWVRRNTEAFF.

This clonotype was found a few times. The chain couples TRBV20-1 to TRBJ2-7, with 7 bases lining up with TRBD1. The CDR3 has 12 amino acids. The junction had 0 bases not matched to a gene; V was cut back by 3 bases and J by 1 base. Germline V gene sequence: CDR1 DFQATT, CDR2 SNEGSKA (reference sequence). CDR3 bases: TGCAGTGCTAGGGACAGGTCCTACGAGCAGTACTTC. Its protein product is CSARDRSYEQYF.

This clonotype came up many times. The V and J genes are TRBV3-1 and TRBJ1-1, with D perhaps matching TRBD1 (5 bases). This CDR3 has 14 residues. Trimming removed 5 bases from V and 7 bases from J, with 17 bases in between. From germline, CDR1 is LGHDT and CDR2 YNNKEL (reference sequence). As DNA, the CDR3 is TGTGCCAGCAGCTTGGCAAGATGGGACGGTGAAGCTTTCTTT. Its protein product is CASSLARWDGEAFF.

This clonotype was seen at least ten times. This chain connects TRBV5-1 to TRBJ2-5; D remains unclear. V was trimmed by 1 base and J by 3 bases, leaving 7 bases between them. The V gene's germline CDR1 is SGHRS and CDR2 YFSETQ. This CDR3 spans 13 amino acids. CDR3 residues: CASSLSVEETQYF. The CDR3 DNA sequence: TGCGCCAGCAGCTTGTCCGTGGAAGAGACCCAGTACTTC.

This clonotype was counted a few times. The chain couples TRBV29-1 to TRBJ2-6; perhaps TRBD2 as D (5 bases). Trimming took off 6 bases at V and 4 bases at J, with 13 bases between the two ends. Germline CDR1 and CDR2: SQVTM and ANQGSEA. The CDR3 contains 14 residues. In DNA, the CDR3 is TGCAGCGTGTTCCTAGCTACCGGGGCCAACGTCCTGACTTTC. This codes for CSVFLATGANVLTF.

The rearrangement joins TRBV7-9 to TRBJ2-3; D may be TRBD2 (5 bases). Trimming stripped 5 bases from V and 6 bases from J, with 18 bases between. CDR3 length: 15 amino acids. CDR1 SEHNR and CDR2 FQNEAQ come from the germline V gene (reference sequence). CDR3 region: CASSQRTPLPDTQYF. Written as DNA, the CDR3 is TGTGCCAGCAGCCAACGGACTCCCCTACCGGATACGCAGTATTTT.

This clonotype was picked up a small number of times. This chain links TRBV2 with TRBJ2-7; 9 positions match TRBD1. Germline trimming cut 10 bases from V and 1 base from J; bases unmatched to any gene: 5. Germline V lookup: CDR1 SNHLY, CDR2 FYNNEI. The CDR3 totals 13 residues. Written as DNA, the CDR3 is TGTGCCATCCGGGGGACAGGGTCCTACGAGCAGTACTTC. Its protein product is CAIRGTGSYEQYF.

This clonotype has only a few counts. V usage is TRBV20-1 and J usage is TRBJ2-5; 8 bases agree with TRBD2. The CDR3 runs to 14 residues. Germline loops: CDR1 DFQATT, CDR2 SNEGSKA (reference sequence). V shed 5 bases and J 2 bases; nucleotides not matched to a gene: 7. The CDR3 loop reads CSASGGAAQETQYF. Written as DNA, the CDR3 is TGCAGTGCTTCCGGGGGGGCAGCGCAAGAGACCCAGTACTTC.

The table lists this clonotype with a few counts. The rearrangement uses TRBV4-1 and TRBJ2-3; D unresolved. The CDR3 contains 16 residues. Germline-derived CDR1 and CDR2 are MGHRA and YSYEKL. V was clipped by 0 bases and J by 4 bases, with 14 bases between them. CDR3 sequence reads: CASSQDRVWAADTQYF. Here the CDR3 DNA reads TGCGCCAGCAGCCAAGATAGAGTATGGGCAGCAGATACGCAGTATTTT.

This clonotype occurred a few times. The CDR3 reads CASSWRLAGDGTDTQYF. CDR3 sequence (DNA): TGTGCCAGCAGCTGGAGACTAGCGGGAGATGGCACAGATACGCAGTATTTT. V usage is TRBV7-9 and J usage is TRBJ2-3, with 12 bases that match TRBD2. The CDR3 loop spans 17 amino acids. The germline V gene has CDR1 SEHNR and CDR2 FQNEAQ (reference sequence). V dropped 4 bases and J dropped 1; count of bases not matched to a gene: 6.

This clonotype was recorded many times. The chain couples TRBV30 to TRBJ2-1; D gene uncertain. Germline V gene data show CDR1 as GTSNPN and CDR2 as SVGIG (reference sequence). The CDR3 sequence is 11 residues long. Trimming took off 2 bases at V and 9 bases at J, with 8 bases between the two ends. The CDR3 nucleotides are TGTGCCTGGAGTTTTACCTCTGAGCAGTTCTTC. It specifies CAWSFTSEQFF.

The rearrangement uses TRBV7-2 and TRBJ1-4, with D unresolved. Germline loops: CDR1 SGHTA, CDR2 FQGNSA. This CDR3 has 15 amino acids. Trimming shortened V by 2 bases and J by 4 bases, and 11 bases separated the two germline ends. In DNA form, the CDR3 reads TGTGCCAGCAGCTTAATGTTGGGGAGTAATGAAAAACTGTTTTTT. Translation gives CASSLMLGSNEKLFF. Full variable domain (outside the CDR3, taken from reference TRBV7-2 and TRBJ1-4): GAGVSQSPSNKVTEKGKDVELRCDPISGHTALYWYRQSLGQGLEFLIYFQGNSAPDKSGLPSDRFSAERTGGSVSTLTIQRTQQEDSAVYLCASSLMLGSNEKLFFGSGTQLSVL.

The table lists this clonotype with a few counts. This chain links TRBV7-9 with TRBJ2-1; the D gene is possibly TRBD2 (5 bases). Trimming removed 5 bases at V and 6 bases at J, with 8 bases between. Germline V CDR1 and CDR2: SEHNR, FQNEAQ (reference sequence). CDR3 length: 12 amino acids. The CDR3 DNA reads as TGTGCCAGCAGCCGGAGCGGCAATGAGCAGTTCTTC. Translating gives CASSRSGNEQFF.

This clonotype was observed a few times. The gene calls are TRBV7-9 and TRBJ2-1, with D unresolved. CDR3 length equals 12 residues. Germline V gene sequence: CDR1 SEHNR, CDR2 FQNEAQ (reference sequence). Trimming left V 1 base short and J 3 bases short, with 1 base between. The CDR3 sequence is CASSLVYNEQFF. In DNA form, the CDR3 reads TGTGCCAGCAGCTTAGTCTACAATGAGCAGTTCTTC.

This clonotype has at least ten counts. The genes are TRBV4-1 and TRBJ2-5, with 8 bases that match TRBD1. Germline CDR1 is MGHRA and CDR2 is YSYEKL. This CDR3 is 13 amino acids long. Trimming removed 8 bases from V and 1 base from J; junction bases left unmatched: 3. CDR3 DNA: TGCGCCAGCTCCGGACAGGGCCAAGAGACCCAGTACTTC. Protein: CASSGQGQETQYF.

This clonotype was found many times. The chain has TRBV29-1 and TRBJ2-2; D is uncertain. From germline, CDR1 is SQVTM and CDR2 ANQGSEA. V lost 2 bases and J 8 bases, leaving 6 bases between the germline ends. CDR3 length equals 11 residues. In nucleotides, the CDR3 is TGCAGCGTTGAACGTGGGGGGGAGCTGTTTTTT. This gives the protein CSVERGGELFF.

CDR3 coding DNA: TGTGCCAGCAGCTCAATTGACAGGGCGGGTCAGCCCCAGCATTTT. Protein: CASSSIDRAGQPQHF. The chain links TRBV28 to TRBJ1-5; 7 bases map to TRBD1. With 6 bases clipped from V and 6 bases from J, the junction kept 11 bases outside the gene matches. This CDR3 contains 15 residues. The V gene's germline CDR1 is MDHEN and CDR2 SYDVKM. Full variable domain (rest looked up from reference TRBV28 and TRBJ1-5): DVKVTQSSRYLVKRTGEKVFLECVQDMDHENMFWYRQDPGLGLRLIYFSYDVKMKEKGDIPEGYSVSREKKERFSLILESASTNQTSMYLCASSSIDRAGQPQHFGDGTRLSIL.

The chain carries TRBV28 and TRBJ2-6; D is ambiguous. Trimming left V 3 bases short and J 2 bases short, with 2 bases between. Germline loops: CDR1 MDHEN, CDR2 SYDVKM. The CDR3 has 13 residues. This CDR3 is CASSLAGANVLTF. DNA of the CDR3: TGTGCCAGCAGTTTGGCTGGGGCCAACGTCCTGACTTTC.

This clonotype showed up many times. V and J are TRBV5-1 and TRBJ2-4, with a weak D call TRBD1 (7 bases). Trimming took off 0 bases at V and 6 bases at J, with 10 bases between the two ends. The CDR3 length is 14 residues. Germline CDR1 and CDR2: SGHRS and YFSETQ. The CDR3 loop is CASSLGQGGNIQYF. The CDR3 nucleotides are TGCGCCAGCAGCTTGGGACAGGGAGGAAACATTCAGTACTTC. Looking up the rest from reference TRBV5-1 and TRBJ2-4 gives the full variable domain: KAGVTQTPRYLIKTRGQQVTLSCSPISGHRSVSWYQQTPGQGLQFLFEYFSETQRNKGNFPGRFSGRQFSNSRSEMNVSTLELGDSALYLCASSLGQGGNIQYFGAGTRLSVL.

The chain couples TRBV9 to TRBJ1-2; no firm D call. CDR3 length: 15 amino acids. Trimming removed 0 bases at V and 4 bases at J, with 13 bases between. The germline CDR1 and CDR2 sequences are SGDLS and YYNGEE. The CDR3 region has the DNA TGTGCCAGCAGCGTAGGTGCGGAGCCCGTCTATGGCTACACCTTC. This sequence encodes CASSVGAEPVYGYTF. The full variable domain, with the rest looked up from reference TRBV9 and TRBJ1-2, is DSGVTQTPKHLITATGQRVTLRCSPRSGDLSVYWYQQSLDQGLQFLIQYYNGEERAKGNILERFSAQQFPDLHSELNLSSLELGDSALYFCASSVGAEPVYGYTFGSGTRLTVV.

A few counts support this clonotype. V gene TRBV6-1 combines with J gene TRBJ2-7, with 7 bases identical to TRBD1. The V gene's germline CDR1 is MNHNS and CDR2 SASEGT. After removal of 6 bases from V and 0 bases from J, the junction contained 8 bases not matched to a gene. The CDR3 spans 15 residues. The CDR3 protein is CASRALDRSSYEQYF. The CDR3, as DNA: TGTGCCAGCAGGGCACTGGACAGGAGCTCCTACGAGCAGTACTTC.

This clonotype came up a few times. The rearrangement links TRBV2 to TRBJ2-7; 14 bases are a match to TRBD2. The CDR3 loop spans 18 amino acids. V trimming: 5 bases; J trimming: 1 base; junction bases outside the gene matches: 10. CDR1 is SNHLY and CDR2 is FYNNEI in the germline V gene. The CDR3 is CASSRGTSGSHRSYEQYF. DNA for the CDR3: TGTGCCAGCAGTCGCGGGACTAGCGGGAGCCATCGGTCCTACGAGCAGTACTTC.